This T cell receptor (beta chain) appears in the sequencing data of a study of Ad26.COV2.S vaccination and SARS-CoV-2 variants. Study-level information: Dosing was one shot or two shots 56 days apart. General study findings and limits: Total T cell responses were possibly underestimated by TCR breadth and depth analyses. Spike-specific responses of CD8+ and CD4+ T cells were reported to display substantial breadth after vaccination.

Stated treatment: 19 received Ad26.COV2.S at low or high dose, single or two shots; several received placebo; per-sample allocation not given. It was on day 63 after the first vaccine or placebo injection that samples were taken. The donor's status was that of an adult aged 18-55 years in Boston. The repertoire was sequenced with immunoSEQ multiplex PCR; TCRdb's copy has only in-frame clones and lacks some. The data hold about 400,000 clones, with roughly 90% observed a single time. The CDR3 spans 14 residues. Trimming cost V 3 bases and J 2 bases; bases outside gene matches: 3. Germline loops: CDR1 LGHDT, CDR2 YNNKEL (reference sequence). This clone was detected once. Its antigen is unknown.

The starting material was peripheral blood, obtained in a trial of Ad26.COV2.S vaccine versus placebo. The chain links TRBV3-1 (or the pseudogene TRBV3-2) to TRBJ2-7; 8 bases match TRBD1. The clonotype comes from a person between 18 and 60 years old who received the Ad26.COV2.S COVID-19 vaccine or a placebo. CDR3 nucleotide sequence: TGTGCCAGCAGCCAGACAGGGGAAACCTACGAGCAGTACTTC. Its translation is CASSQTGETYEQYF.